A single sample is the source of the 17 T cell receptor beta chains below, sequenced in a study of graft-versus-host responses after intestinal transplantation. From the graft tissue, intraepithelial and lamina propria lymphocytes were released through processing. Generated by immunoSEQ multiplex PCR, the TCRdb table keeps only in-frame clones and is missing some. The sample has 15,000 to 20,000 clones; 82% are singletons. The material was ileum tissue, obtained 17 days after transplant. These TCRs come from a human patient who received an intestinal transplant, so some T cells may come from the graft donor.

V and J are TRBV6-4 and TRBJ2-2; D gene ambiguous. The CDR3 runs to 13 residues. CDR1 and CDR2 from the germline V gene are MRHNA and SNTAGT. The V end lost 2 bases, the J end lost 7 bases, and 8 bases lay between the germline ends. CDR3 DNA: TGTGCCAGCAGTGACCGCGAGGACGGGGAGCTGTTTTTT. Amino acids: CASSDREDGELFF.

Notes on this clone: Other DNA sequences from this sample encode an identical CDR3 as well. The gene calls are TRBV4-1 and TRBJ2-2; D call uncertain. The CDR3 totals 13 residues. Trimming left V 3 bases short and J 2 bases short, with 4 bases between. The V gene's germline CDR1 is MGHRA and CDR2 YSYEKL. The CDR3 DNA reads TGCGCCAGCAGCCAGACAAACACCGGGGAGCTGTTTTTT. Translated, it gives CASSQTNTGELFF.

This clone was seen a few times. The J gene is TRBJ1-5, the V gene TRBV6-5, with D unresolved. The CDR3 totals 13 residues. Germline values: CDR1 MNHEY, CDR2 SVGAGI. V gave up 5 bases and J gave up 0 bases, with 5 bases separating them. CDR3 sequence reads: CASSQHSNQPQHF. Here the CDR3 DNA reads TGTGCCAGCAGTCAACATAGCAATCAGCCCCAGCATTTT.

This chain connects TRBV10-1 to TRBJ2-1, with D unresolved. The V and J ends lost 5 bases and 5 bases respectively, with 10 bases between them. This CDR3 comprises 13 residues. Germline V gene data show CDR1 as WNHNN and CDR2 as SYGVQD (reference sequence). CDR3 DNA: TGCGCCAGCAGTAGGTTGAAAAACAATGAGCAGTTCTTC. This codes for CASSRLKNNEQFF.

The CDR3 DNA reads TGTGCCAGCAGCCCAGGTATCACAGATACGCAGTATTTT. This encodes CASSPGITDTQYF. V is TRBV7-2 and J is TRBJ2-3; no definite D call. Germline V CDR1 and CDR2: SGHTA, FQGNSA. The CDR3 sequence is 13 residues long. Trimming left V 5 bases short and J 2 bases short, with 8 bases between.

This clone was found a few times. The chain couples TRBV4-2 to TRBJ2-7; a weak D match, TRBD2 (6 bases). The germline gives CDR1 LGHNA, CDR2 YNFKEQ. The CDR3 length is 16 residues. The V gene lost 1 base and the J gene lost 0 bases, with 13 bases spanning the gap. The CDR3 nucleotides are TGTGCCAGCAGCCAAGCTCCCTCTAGCGACTCCTACGAGCAGTACTTC. Translated, it gives CASSQAPSSDSYEQYF.

V usage is TRBV19 and J usage is TRBJ1-5, with a possible D match to TRBD1 (5 bases). Between the trimmed V and J ends, which lost 5 bases and 4 bases, there was a span of 15 bases. This CDR3 region has 15 residues. Germline CDR1 reads LNHDA; CDR2 reads SQIVND (reference sequence). In DNA form, the CDR3 reads TGTGCCAGTAGTGGTAATCGGGGGAATAATCAGCCCCAGCATTTT. This sequence encodes CASSGNRGNNQPQHF.

The rearrangement joins TRBV19 to TRBJ1-4; 11 bases are shared with TRBD1. The trim removed 8 bases at V and 8 bases at J, leaving 10 bases unmatched. The CDR3 length is 15 residues. Germline V gene data show CDR1 as LNHDA and CDR2 as SQIVND (reference sequence). The CDR3 region has the DNA TGTGCCAGTCACGGACAGGGGGCGTTTTCGGAAAAACTGTTTTTT. This translates into CASHGQGAFSEKLFF.

The chain couples TRBV28 to TRBJ1-4, with 11 bases fitting TRBD1. The junction had 4 bases not matched to a gene; V was cut back by 3 bases and J by 7 bases. The CDR3 consists of 15 residues. The germline gives CDR1 MDHEN, CDR2 SYDVKM. The CDR3, as DNA: TGTGCCAGCAGTTTGTCCGGGACAGGGGGTGAAAAACTGTTTTTT. It is translated as CASSLSGTGGEKLFF.

V is TRBV9 and J is TRBJ2-7; a possible D gene is TRBD1 (6 bases). The CDR3 sequence is 16 residues long. Trimming cost V 4 bases and J 3 bases, with 20 bases left between them. CDR1 is SGDLS and CDR2 is YYNGEE in the germline V gene. Here the CDR3 DNA reads TGTGCCAGCAGCCCCTCCTGGGGGACACCGTACTACGAGCAGTACTTC. It specifies CASSPSWGTPYYEQYF.

This sequence joins TRBV4-1 and TRBJ2-2, with 8 bases fitting TRBD2. Germline CDR1 is MGHRA and CDR2 is YSYEKL. The CDR3 length is 15 residues. With V trimmed by 5 bases and J by 4 bases, 6 bases remained unmatched. The CDR3 loop reads CASSRTGGVTGELFF. In nucleotides, the CDR3 is TGCGCCAGCAGCAGAACGGGAGGGGTCACCGGGGAGCTGTTTTTT.

This clone has more than one count but fewer than ten. V usage is TRBV6-5 and J usage is TRBJ1-4; TRBD1 aligns across 7 bases. The CDR3 has 13 residues. Unmatched junction bases numbered 2, after V lost 2 bases and J lost 8 bases. The germline gives CDR1 MNHEY, CDR2 SVGAGI. The CDR3 spells CASSYQTGEKLFF. The CDR3 DNA reads as TGTGCCAGCAGTTACCAGACAGGGGAAAAACTGTTTTTT.

The chain recombines TRBV6-4 with TRBJ2-3, with a weak D call TRBD2 (7 bases). Deletions cut 3 bases from V and 4 bases from J, with 14 bases between. Germline V gene data show CDR1 as MRHNA and CDR2 as SNTAGT. The CDR3 extends over 15 amino acids. Here the CDR3 reads CASSEGRGAADTQYF. Here the CDR3 DNA reads TGTGCCAGCAGTGAGGGGAGGGGGGCTGCAGATACGCAGTATTTT.

This clone was counted a single time. The V and J genes are TRBV11-2 and TRBJ1-2; 7 positions agree with TRBD1. Looked up from germline, CDR1 is SGHAT and CDR2 is FQNNGV. Unmatched junction bases numbered 10, after V lost 5 bases and J lost 4 bases. There are 15 residues in the CDR3. The CDR3: CASSLGQAQLYGYTF. For the CDR3, the DNA is TGTGCCAGCAGCCTTGGACAGGCTCAACTCTATGGCTACACCTTC.

The V and J genes are TRBV7-9 and TRBJ1-3, with 7 bases fitting TRBD1. The CDR3 is 15 amino acids. Germline assignment: CDR1 SEHNR and CDR2 FQNEAQ (reference sequence). V shed 3 bases, J shed 3 bases, and the junction held 5 bases outside the gene matches. The CDR3 loop reads CASSFQQGLGNTIYF. CDR3 bases: TGTGCCAGCAGCTTTCAACAGGGGCTTGGAAACACCATATATTTT.

J is TRBJ2-3 and V is TRBV9; D is ambiguous. The CDR3 length is 11 residues. Germline V gives CDR1 SGDLS, CDR2 YYNGEE. V was trimmed by 3 bases and J by 6 bases, leaving 5 bases between them. For the CDR3, the DNA is TGTGCCAGCAGCGATTGGGATACGCAGTATTTT. Protein: CASSDWDTQYF.

This clone was seen just once. The junction and the germline gene differ at one end; a read error may be behind it. The genes are TRBV4-1 and TRBJ2-5; D is uncertain. In germline, CDR1 is MGHRA, CDR2 YSYEKL. The CDR3 has 14 amino acids. The CDR3 nucleotides read TGCGCCAGCAGCGAAGACACTATCCAAGAGACCCAGTACTTC. This translates into CASSEDTIQETQYF.